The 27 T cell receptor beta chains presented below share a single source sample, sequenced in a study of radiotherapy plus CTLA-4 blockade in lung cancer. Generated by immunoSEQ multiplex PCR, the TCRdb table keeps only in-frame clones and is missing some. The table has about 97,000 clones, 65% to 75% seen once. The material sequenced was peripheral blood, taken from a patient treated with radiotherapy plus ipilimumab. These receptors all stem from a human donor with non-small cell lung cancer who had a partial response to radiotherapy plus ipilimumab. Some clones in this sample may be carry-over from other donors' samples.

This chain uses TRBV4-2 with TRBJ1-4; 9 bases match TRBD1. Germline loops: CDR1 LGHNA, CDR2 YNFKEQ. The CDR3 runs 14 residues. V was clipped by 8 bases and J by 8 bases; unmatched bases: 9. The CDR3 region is CASGITGGGEKLFF. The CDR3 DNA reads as TGTGCCAGCGGGATAACAGGGGGCGGGGAAAAACTGTTTTTT.

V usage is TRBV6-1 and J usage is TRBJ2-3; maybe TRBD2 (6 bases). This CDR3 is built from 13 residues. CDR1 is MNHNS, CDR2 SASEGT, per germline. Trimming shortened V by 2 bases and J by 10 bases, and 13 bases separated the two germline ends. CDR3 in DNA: TGTGCCAGCAGTGAAATAGGCGGGGTAGCGCAGTATTTT. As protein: CASSEIGGVAQYF.

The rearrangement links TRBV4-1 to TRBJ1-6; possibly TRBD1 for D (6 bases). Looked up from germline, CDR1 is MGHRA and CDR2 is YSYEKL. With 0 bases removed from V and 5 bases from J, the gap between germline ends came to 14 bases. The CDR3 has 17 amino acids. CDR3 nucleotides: TGCGCCAGCAGCCAAGAGGGCGCAGGGGCTGATAATTCACCCCTCCACTTT. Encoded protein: CASSQEGAGADNSPLHF.

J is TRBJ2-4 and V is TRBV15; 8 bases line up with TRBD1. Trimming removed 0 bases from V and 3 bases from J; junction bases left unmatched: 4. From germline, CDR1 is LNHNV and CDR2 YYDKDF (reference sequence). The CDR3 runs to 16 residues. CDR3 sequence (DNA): TGTGCCACCAGCAGAGACCAGGGGGCCGGCAAAAACATTCAGTACTTC. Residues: CATSRDQGAGKNIQYF.

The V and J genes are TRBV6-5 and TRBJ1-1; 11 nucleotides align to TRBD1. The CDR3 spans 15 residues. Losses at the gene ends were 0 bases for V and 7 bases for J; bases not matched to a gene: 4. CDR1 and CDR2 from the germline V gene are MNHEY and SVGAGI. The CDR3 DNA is TGTGCCAGCAGTTACTCCTGGACAGGGGGCGGTGAAGCTTTCTTT. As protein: CASSYSWTGGGEAFF.

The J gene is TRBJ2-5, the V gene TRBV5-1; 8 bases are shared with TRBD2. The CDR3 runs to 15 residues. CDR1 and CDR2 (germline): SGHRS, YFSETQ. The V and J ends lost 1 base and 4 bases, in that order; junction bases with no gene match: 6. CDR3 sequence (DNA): TGCGCCAGCAGCTTGTTTAGCGGGAATCCAGAGACCCAGTACTTC. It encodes CASSLFSGNPETQYF.

The CDR3 DNA reads as TGTGCCAGCAGGAATACAGGGGGCTCTTTCTACGAGCAGTACTTC. This encodes CASRNTGGSFYEQYF. V usage is TRBV28 and J usage is TRBJ2-5; TRBD1 matches 9 bases. The DNA end is a closer match to TRBJ2-7, so the J assignment may be wrong. Germline V gives CDR1 MDHEN, CDR2 SYDVKM. The CDR3 loop spans 15 amino acids.

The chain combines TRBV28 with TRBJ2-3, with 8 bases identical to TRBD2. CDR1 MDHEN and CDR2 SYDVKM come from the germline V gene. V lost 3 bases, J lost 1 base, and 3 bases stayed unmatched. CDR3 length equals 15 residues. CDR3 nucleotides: TGTGCCAGCAGTTTGACACTAGCGGGCACAGATACGCAGTATTTT. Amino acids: CASSLTLAGTDTQYF. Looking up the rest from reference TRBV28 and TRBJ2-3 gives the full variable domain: DVKVTQSSRYLVKRTGEKVFLECVQDMDHENMFWYRQDPGLGLRLIYFSYDVKMKEKGDIPEGYSVSREKKERFSLILESASTNQTSMYLCASSLTLAGTDTQYFGPGTRLTVL.

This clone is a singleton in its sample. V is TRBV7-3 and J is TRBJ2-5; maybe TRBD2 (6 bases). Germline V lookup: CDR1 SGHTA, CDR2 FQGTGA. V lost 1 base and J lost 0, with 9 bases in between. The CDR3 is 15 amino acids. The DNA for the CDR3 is TGTGCCAGCAGCTTAAATGGGGGGAACCAAGAGACCCAGTACTTC. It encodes CASSLNGGNQETQYF.

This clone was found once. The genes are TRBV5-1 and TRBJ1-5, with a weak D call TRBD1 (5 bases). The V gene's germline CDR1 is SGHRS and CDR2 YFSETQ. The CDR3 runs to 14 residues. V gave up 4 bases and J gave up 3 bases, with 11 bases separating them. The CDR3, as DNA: TGCGCCAGCAGCGTTGACAGCCCCAATCAGCCCCAGCATTTT. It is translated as CASSVDSPNQPQHF.

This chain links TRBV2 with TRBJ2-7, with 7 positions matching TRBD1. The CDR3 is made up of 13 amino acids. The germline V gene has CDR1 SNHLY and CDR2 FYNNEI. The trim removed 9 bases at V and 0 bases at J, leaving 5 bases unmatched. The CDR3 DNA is TGTGCCAGTTACAGGGGACGCTCCTACGAGCAGTACTTC. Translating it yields CASYRGRSYEQYF.

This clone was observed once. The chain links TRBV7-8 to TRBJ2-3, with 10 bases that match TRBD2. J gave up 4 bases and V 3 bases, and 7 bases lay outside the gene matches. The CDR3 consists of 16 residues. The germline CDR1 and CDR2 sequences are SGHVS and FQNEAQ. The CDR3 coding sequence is TGTGCCAGCAGCTTTCTAGCGGGAGTGTGGTCAGATACGCAGTATTTT. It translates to CASSFLAGVWSDTQYF.

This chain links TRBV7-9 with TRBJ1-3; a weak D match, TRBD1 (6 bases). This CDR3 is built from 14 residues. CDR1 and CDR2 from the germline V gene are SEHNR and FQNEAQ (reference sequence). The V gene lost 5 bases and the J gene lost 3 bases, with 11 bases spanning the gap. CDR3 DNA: TGTGCCAGCAGCAACAACAGGGTTGGAAACACCATATATTTT. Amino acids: CASSNNRVGNTIYF.

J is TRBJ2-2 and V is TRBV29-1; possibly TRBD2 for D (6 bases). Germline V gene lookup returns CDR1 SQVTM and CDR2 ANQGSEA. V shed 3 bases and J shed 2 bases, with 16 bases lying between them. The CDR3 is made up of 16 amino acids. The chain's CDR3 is CSVDGGIPSNTGELFF. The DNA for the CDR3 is TGCAGCGTTGATGGGGGGATCCCGTCTAACACCGGGGAGCTGTTTTTT.

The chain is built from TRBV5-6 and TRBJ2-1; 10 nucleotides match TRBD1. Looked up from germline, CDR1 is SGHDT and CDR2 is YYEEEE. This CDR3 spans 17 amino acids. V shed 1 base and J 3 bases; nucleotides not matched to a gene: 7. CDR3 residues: CASSLSGDRGYYNEQFF. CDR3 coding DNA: TGTGCCAGCAGCTTGAGCGGGGACAGGGGATACTACAATGAGCAGTTCTTC.

CDR3 coding DNA: TGTGCCAGTAGTACCGACCCGCGAGGGGGACCCGGGGAGCTGTTTTTT. Protein sequence: CASSTDPRGGPGELFF. The chain has TRBV19 and TRBJ2-2, with D possibly matching TRBD1 (6 bases). Germline CDR1 reads LNHDA; CDR2 reads SQIVND (reference sequence). V was clipped by 4 bases and J by 6 bases, with 18 bases between them. The CDR3 is 16 residues long. Filled out from reference TRBV19 and TRBJ2-2, the complete variable domain reads DGGITQSPKYLFRKEGQNVTLSCEQNLNHDAMYWYRQDPGQGLRLIYYSQIVNDFQKGDIAEGYSVSREKKESFPLTVTSAQKNPTAFYLCASSTDPRGGPGELFFGEGSRLTVL.

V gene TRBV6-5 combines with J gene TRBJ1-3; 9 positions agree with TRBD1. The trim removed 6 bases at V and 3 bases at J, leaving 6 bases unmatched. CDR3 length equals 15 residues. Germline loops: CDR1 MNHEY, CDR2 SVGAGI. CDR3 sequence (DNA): TGTGCCAGCAGCCGGGACAGGGAGGGTGGAAACACCATATATTTT. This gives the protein CASSRDREGGNTIYF.

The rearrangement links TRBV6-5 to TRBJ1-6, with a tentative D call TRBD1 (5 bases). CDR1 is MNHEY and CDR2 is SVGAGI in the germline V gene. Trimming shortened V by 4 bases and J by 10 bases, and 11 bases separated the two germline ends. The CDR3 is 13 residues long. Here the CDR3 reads CASSFTGLSPLHF. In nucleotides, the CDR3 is TGTGCCAGCAGTTTCACAGGTTTATCACCCCTCCACTTT.

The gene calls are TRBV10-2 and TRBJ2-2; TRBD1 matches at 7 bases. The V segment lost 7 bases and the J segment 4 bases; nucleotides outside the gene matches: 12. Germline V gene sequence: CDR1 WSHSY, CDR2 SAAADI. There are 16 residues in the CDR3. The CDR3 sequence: CASNSRQGIGTGELFF. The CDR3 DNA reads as TGCGCCAGCAATTCTCGACAGGGTATAGGCACCGGGGAGCTGTTTTTT.

Here the CDR3 reads CASSQLAGEPYEQYF. CDR3 DNA sequence: TGTGCCAGCAGCCAACTAGCGGGAGAGCCCTACGAGCAGTACTTC. V and J are TRBV4-2 and TRBJ2-7; 10 bases align to TRBD2. Germline V gives CDR1 LGHNA, CDR2 YNFKEQ. This CDR3 is 15 amino acids long. Losses at the gene ends were 2 bases for V and 2 bases for J; bases not matched to a gene: 3.

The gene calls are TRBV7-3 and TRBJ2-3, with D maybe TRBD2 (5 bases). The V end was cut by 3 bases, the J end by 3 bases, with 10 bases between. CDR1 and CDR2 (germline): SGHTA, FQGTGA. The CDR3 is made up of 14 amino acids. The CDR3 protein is CASSFSPGTDTQYF. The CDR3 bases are TGTGCCAGCAGCTTCTCCCCGGGAACAGATACGCAGTATTTT.

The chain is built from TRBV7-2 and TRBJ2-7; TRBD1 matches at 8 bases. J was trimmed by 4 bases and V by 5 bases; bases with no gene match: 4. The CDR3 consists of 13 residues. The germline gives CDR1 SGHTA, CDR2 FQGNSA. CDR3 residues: CASSRDRKYEQYF. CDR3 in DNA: TGTGCCAGCAGCCGGGACAGGAAGTACGAGCAGTACTTC.

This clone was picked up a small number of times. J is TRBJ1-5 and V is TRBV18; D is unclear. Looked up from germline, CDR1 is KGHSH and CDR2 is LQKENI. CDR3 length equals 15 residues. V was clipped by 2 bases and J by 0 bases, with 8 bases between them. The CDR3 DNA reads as TGTGCCAGCTCACCATCGGCGGGTAGCAATCAGCCCCAGCATTTT. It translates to CASSPSAGSNQPQHF.

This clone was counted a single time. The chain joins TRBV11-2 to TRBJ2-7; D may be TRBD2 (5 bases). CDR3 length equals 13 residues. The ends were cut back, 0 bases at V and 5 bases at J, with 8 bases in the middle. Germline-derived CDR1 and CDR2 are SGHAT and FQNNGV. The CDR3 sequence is CASSLDRSDEQYF. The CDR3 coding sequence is TGTGCCAGCAGCTTAGATCGTAGCGACGAGCAGTACTTC.

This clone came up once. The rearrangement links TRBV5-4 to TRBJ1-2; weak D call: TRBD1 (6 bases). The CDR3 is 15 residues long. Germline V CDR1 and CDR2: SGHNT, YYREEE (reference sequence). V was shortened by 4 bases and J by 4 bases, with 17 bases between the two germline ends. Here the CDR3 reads CASSQLTGALYGYTF. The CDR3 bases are TGTGCCAGCAGCCAATTGACAGGAGCCCTCTATGGCTACACCTTC.

The CDR3, as DNA: TGTGCCAGCAGCTTGGTGTACAGCCCCAACACTGAAGCTTTCTTT. Amino acids: CASSLVYSPNTEAFF. The chain employs TRBV5-6 and TRBJ1-1; D is unclear. V lost 0 bases and J 2 bases, leaving 11 bases between the germline ends. Germline CDR1 and CDR2: SGHDT and YYEEEE. The CDR3 is 15 amino acids.

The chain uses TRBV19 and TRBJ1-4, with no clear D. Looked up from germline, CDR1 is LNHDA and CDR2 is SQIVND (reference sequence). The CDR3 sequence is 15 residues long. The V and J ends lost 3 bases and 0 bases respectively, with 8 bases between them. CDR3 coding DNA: TGTGCCAGTAGTATTGGGCAGGCAACTAATGAAAAACTGTTTTTT. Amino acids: CASSIGQATNEKLFF.